The TCR beta chain under discussion was sequenced for a study of blood T cell repertoires in COVID-19 (dated by TCRdb to 2020 to 2022). Regarding the research as a whole: Collaborator samples came from the United States, Italy and Spain and covered acute and convalescent phases of COVID-19. The prospective study material was composed of cDNA or gDNA derived from T cells, B-cell-depleted T cells, or PBMCs. Subjects who had been exposed to COVID-19, were actively infected with it, or had recovered from it provided the deeply sampled blood TCRbeta repertoires that made up the dataset. A freely available public database, intended as a resource for researchers studying the immune response to SARS-CoV-2, is where the repertoires were released. Samples were obtained from the ongoing ImmuneRACE study (first 160 participants) and from roughly 1,300 subjects provided by 6 global collaborators. Nearly every sample came with metadata listing a de-identified subject ID, COVID-19 status, age in years and sex. Where available, HLA class I and class II types were taken from metadata supplied by the sample provider and were not determined by assay-based typing.

Collaborating institutions collected whole blood in K2EDTA tubes following their own protocols. For TCRbeta analysis, collaborators shipped samples as frozen whole blood, isolated PBMCs, or DNA extracted from either of those sample types. TCRbeta CDR3 regions were amplified from genomic DNA by means of the immunoSEQ Assay, a bias-controlled multiplex PCR. As for the original processing: The number of nucleated cells in each sample was estimated from the amplification of reference gene primers within the assay. To quantify the absolute abundance of each unique TCRbeta CDR3 rearrangement, sequence reads were collapsed and filtered. For each sample, productive Simpson clonality was calculated as the square root of Simpson's diversity index across productive rearrangements. Drawn from immuneACCESS, this table holds only the in-frame rearrangements with V and J called that TCRdb kept. Clones are partly lost; checked studies trace under half to an unresolved V gene and leave the rest unexplained. That table is the source of V, J and clone size, and D and trimming were worked out from the DNA. The table for this sample lists some 110,000 clones; roughly 80% of them were counted only once. About 4.8% of the sample is taken by the ten largest.

The trim is 7 bases for V and 7 bases for J, with a gap of 10 bases between the germline ends. The CDR3, cysteine through phenylalanine, is 11 amino acids long. The kept DNA is CDR3 alone, 33 bases in frame from the first base. The full study reports these points: The amount of clinical and demographic metadata varied by source and participant and was provided uncurated.

Comment on this clone: Its antigen target is currently unknown. No clone much larger than this one lies a single base away; base qualities are absent.

The chain couples TRBV12-3 or TRBV12-4 to TRBJ2-5, with the D gene not confidently named. The TCR comes from a man aged 60 to 69 with acute or convalescent COVID-19. Specimen: peripheral blood. The nucleotides are TGTGCCAGCACTGACTTTGGGACCCAGTACTTC. This translates into CASTDFGTQYF.